The source of this T cell receptor (beta chain) is a study of shared clonotypes between healthy human individuals (dated by TCRdb to about 2020). Looking at the study overall: A few men and two women, aged 18 to 49 years, made up the cohort. For each donor, three plates each were used for CD4 naive and CD4 memory, two plates were used for CD8 naive, and one plate was used for CD8 memory. To estimate repertoire size and how much clonotype sharing occurs between individuals, the study deeply sequenced the blood TCR repertoires of several healthy adults. Libraries were prepared and TCR repertoires were sequenced by different laboratories using diverse techniques, in order to increase sequencing depth and limit assay-specific biases. Per donor, leukapheresis produced somewhere between about 0.8 and 9 billion PBMCs.

CD8 naive samples were obtained by positive selection for CCR7 among CD45RO-negative cells, yielding a CD45RA+CCR7+ population from which TemRA cells were excluded. The donors were healthy, HIV-negative adults who had no recently reported acute infections or vaccinations. Every donor was a Caucasian adult living in Nashville, Tennessee, USA. After blood collection by leukapheresis, PBMCs were isolated using Ficoll-Histopaque density gradient centrifugation and then cryopreserved in the vapor phase of liquid nitrogen. Purity and quantity of every magnetically sorted T cell population were checked by analytical flow cytometry. Each sorted fraction had its genomic DNA isolated and then quantified by UV absorbance on a Nanodrop 2000c. There are 13 amino acids in the CDR3, from cysteine to phenylalanine inclusive. The CDR3 DNA has 39 bases and is translated from base 1. CDR1 and CDR2, per the germline V gene (reference sequence), are LNHNV and YYDKDF. Cut back by 5 bases and 2 bases, the V and J ends lie 10 bases apart.

A single count supports this clone. Which antigen it targets is not known. Base-call qualities are not available, and no considerably larger clone is one nucleotide away. The same CDR3 arises from other DNA sequences in this sample as well. Points the paper makes about the study in general: Naive subsets generally had larger estimated clonotype richness than memory subsets. Sampling was restricted to blood, and TCR repertoires in tissue are likely to differ from TCR repertoires in blood. Incomplete sequencing was indicated by rarefaction of sorted-subset datasets, despite the large sequencing depth. Higher generation probabilities were observed for clonotypes shared by all four sorted-subset donors than for non-shared clonotypes. Pairwise subsampling led to the expectation that sequencing depth would affect the degree of clonotype sharing among donors. Because the study included a small number of donors, the genetic and exposure-history diversity represented was limited. Roughly 5% of naive CD4, 3% to 3.5% of naive CD8, roughly 2.5% of memory CD4, and around 0.4% of memory CD8 clonotypes were shared across four donors.

Using the deep immunoSEQ assay, multiplex PCR amplified TCR CDR3 regions from genomic DNA. Extracted genomic DNA from each cell subset was distributed evenly across all wells of several immunoSEQ 96-well plates, and each plate was treated as a replicate. For sorted subsets, roughly 200 ng of genomic DNA, equivalent to some 30,000 T cell genomes, went into each replicate PCR. The purified libraries were quantified using a Qubit 3.0 fluorometer, sized with a Bioanalyzer 2100, and then quantified again using the KAPA Library Quantification kit. A separate single-read 150-cycle Illumina NextSeq 550 flow cell was used to sequence each immunoSEQ 96-well plate. Concerning the study's data processing: Because only junctional sequences without quality scores were contained in the immunoSEQ output, filtering matching that applied to full-length reads could not be performed. To assign V/J genes and CDR3, sequences were annotated using PyIR, a Python wrapper for IgBLAST v1.9, with IMGT germline references. Reads were filtered out if the reads had weak V/J assignments (E-value above 1e-6), no CDR3, stop codons, out-of-frame junctions, or ambiguous translated residues. V3J clonotypes were defined as sequences sharing an identical inferred V gene, J gene, and CDR3 amino acid sequence. To compute the percentage overlap between repertoires, the number of shared unique clonotypes was divided by the size of the smaller repertoire. RTK rarefaction, the Chao1 estimator, and Recon v2.1 estimates of unobserved clonotypes were used to assess repertoire richness. Generation probabilities for all TCRbeta clonotypes obtained by the gDNA method from several donors were computed using OLGA. In its TCRdb copy, this immuneACCESS table keeps in-frame sequences only and misses some clones. Where compared with another copy, unresolved V genes explain less than half of these, and the others have no known cause. That table furnishes V, J and clone size, whereas the DNA furnished D and trimming. This sample comprises millions of clones, less than 95% of them detected only once. The ten largest account for 0.9% to 1.4% of the sample.

This receptor was taken from a man aged 18-30 years in good health. The sample was naive CD8+ T cells sorted from blood. According to the study, the label for this sample's cell subset or site signals: CD45RA+CCR7+. Here the chain combines TRBV15 and TRBJ2-7; a tentative D call is TRBD2 (6 bases match). The DNA sequence is TGTGCCACCAGCGAGGGACTCACCTACGAGCAGTACTTC. Translation gives CATSEGLTYEQYF.